Sequencing of this T cell receptor beta chain was carried out in a study of human T cells and chemical hapten exposure. As for the study in general: The patch tests put 0.01% DPC on the skin of the upper back and were read 6 days later.

The library tagged each cDNA molecule with unique molecular identifiers. Via MiXCR, TCRdb re-called the RACE reads, giving one row per CDR3 protein. The profile shows approximately 52,000 distinct CDR3 sequences, about a tenth of them singletons. Trimming stripped 6 bases from V and 3 bases from J, with 15 bases between. In germline, CDR1 is SGHAT, CDR2 FQDESV (reference sequence). The CDR3 has 15 residues. This clonotype appeared a few times. Time point meaning: pre-sensitization, week 0. The treatment here: therapeutic diphenylcyclopropenone sensitization with weekly scalp DPC. Material: whole blood, obtained in connection with sensitization to the hapten diphenylcyclopropenone (DPC). This sequence was found in a woman aged 40-49 years with alopecia areata. Some clones in this sample may be carry-over from other donors' samples. V and J are TRBV11-1 and TRBJ1-5; D possibly corresponds to TRBD1 (5 bases). CDR3 region: CASRTGPLPNQPQHF. Written as DNA, the CDR3 is TGTGCCAGCAGAACGGGACCGCTCCCCAATCAGCCCCAGCATTTT.